Listed here is a single TCR beta chain. The antigen remains undetermined. The sample originates from a study of T cell responses to AZD1222 COVID-19 vaccine. Overall study results and limits: White British ancestry dominated among donors, who included more females, and clonal diversity was possibly underestimated. Increased Spike-specific TCR breadth and depth were observed after two AZD1222 doses.

The data were produced by immunoSEQ multiplex PCR, yet TCRdb's version contains in-frame clones alone and is incomplete. The sample records approximately 150,000 clones, approximately 87% being singletons. CDR1 is SGDLS and CDR2 is YYNGEE in the germline V gene. This CDR3 has 17 residues. The V segment lost 0 bases and the J segment 1 base; nucleotides outside the gene matches: 5. The origin of this receptor is an adult who received the AZD1222 COVID-19 vaccine. Specimen: peripheral blood, collected 28 days after the second AZD1222 dose. V is TRBV9 and J is TRBJ1-3, with 9 bases fitting TRBD1. The CDR3 DNA follows: TGTGCCAGCAGCGTAGATCCGACAGGGGGATCTGGAAACACCATATATTTT. This sequence encodes CASSVDPTGGSGNTIYF.